This T cell receptor beta chain was documented in a study of T cell responses to AZD1222 COVID-19 vaccine (dated by TCRdb to the early 2020s). Turning to the overall study: Because spike-specific TCR depth and breadth did not differ between the two schedules, AZD1222 recipients who got a second dose at roughly 4 weeks were pooled with those who got a second dose at roughly 12 weeks. Trial participants were enrolled into age subgroups of 18-55, 56-69 and 70-plus years, which contained roughly 140, 27 and 60 TCR-sequenced participants, respectively. A total of about 230 trial participants underwent TCR sequencing, of whom 207 received two doses of AZD1222 and around 25 received two doses of the MenACWY control vaccine.

As encoded in the germline V gene, CDR1 is KGHSH while CDR2 is LQKENI. Trimming at the junction amounts to 2 bases on V and 0 bases on J, and the germline ends lie 13 bases apart. The CDR3 numbers 17 residues from cysteine through phenylalanine. Only CDR3 DNA is held: 51 bases, read in frame from base 1. Comments on this clone: The target of this receptor is not known. No much larger clonotype is one base removed from it; base qualities were not supplied.

Interpreted using the paper, the time point label stands for: baseline before first vaccination. Vaccinee samples were obtained from the UK trials COV001 and COV002, which included a single-blind randomized controlled phase 2/3 trial of AZD1222 (ChAdOx1 nCoV-19) in healthy adults. For TCRbeta chain sequencing, PBMC samples from trial participants were taken at day 0 and at day 28 after the second dose. The CDR3 regions of human TCRbeta chains were subjected to immunosequencing. From the authors' description of their analysis: Repertoire TCRs were checked for matches against a reference library of SARS-CoV-2-specific TCRs that had been generated using the MIRA antigen-specificity platform. Breadth meant the fraction of unique TCRs that were SARS-CoV-2-associated, whereas depth meant the fraction of total T cells that were SARS-CoV-2-associated. Using the MIRA data, each spike-specific TCR was assigned both to the spike region to which the TCR was reactive and to a CD4 or CD8 class. Log10-transformed breadth and depth values were compared by one-way ANOVA with Sidak's multiple comparisons tests. TCRdb limited this immuneACCESS table to in-frame rearrangements with V and J called. A share of clones is missing; checked studies link under half to unresolved V genes, and the rest is unexplained. V and J calls plus clone size are reproduced from that table; the DNA served to infer D and trimming. The sample records roughly 120,000 clones, 87% of which are singletons. Approximately 9.3% of the sample is taken by the ten largest.

The study at large found these results: The 56-69-year group was small, and its depth increase did not reach significance, likely because of low power. Because no samples from the day 14 peak response were available, repertoires could be characterized only after the peak T cell response. Epitopes outside the regions mutated in the B.1.351 and B.1.1.7 variants were reportedly recognized by nearly half of the unique spike-specific TCRs. Participants were mostly white British and included more females than males, and it was suggested by the authors that clonal diversity may have been underestimated. Conclusions about previously exposed vaccinees are limited because only six or seven AZD1222 recipients were SARS-CoV-2 seropositive at baseline. A significant rise in spike-specific TCR breadth and depth was observed after two AZD1222 doses relative to day 0 and relative to MenACWY recipients. Vaccine-associated CD4 TCRs spanned the whole spike protein, with dominant responses in regions 160-218 and 743-854.

The chain is assembled from TRBV18 and TRBJ2-2; matching of 6 bases hints at TRBD2 as the D gene. This clonotype was sampled from an adult in good health. Sequenced here: peripheral blood, sampled on day 0 of AZD1222 vaccination. DNA sequence: TGTGCCAGCTCACCAGGAATACTAGCTGCGAACACCGGGGAGCTGTTTTTT. Its protein product is CASSPGILAANTGELFF.